This TCR beta chain came from a study of CD8+CD57+ T cells in acquired aplastic anemia. Across the whole study: In CD4+ cells, healthy donors produced an average of approximately 11 million reads. Study results and caveats: CD8+ Simpson's diversity did not differ significantly between patients and controls. Overlap between patients and controls comprised twenty-nine CD8+ CDR3 sequences.

The TCR beta profiling, which covered VDJ combination and CDR3 sequence, was carried out using genomic DNA as the template. TCRdb re-analysed the reads in MiXCR, keeping a single row per CDR3 protein. The sample contains 35,000 to 45,000 distinct CDR3 sequences, roughly 65% of which appear only once. In the case of this clonotype: Its specificity is not known.

Germline trimming cut 7 bases from V and 2 bases from J; bases unmatched to any gene: 13. This CDR3 comprises 16 residues. Germline V CDR1 and CDR2: SGDLS, YYNGEE. Sample: sorted CD4+, CD8+, or CD8+CD57+ T cells (not recorded which) from PBMCs. V and J are TRBV9 and TRBJ1-2; 8 bases agree with TRBD1. The receptor was isolated from a human donor in good health, serving as a control. CDR3 region: CASAGTGGLKNYGYTF. The CDR3 DNA follows: TGTGCCAGCGCCGGGACAGGAGGTTTGAAGAACTATGGCTACACCTTC.